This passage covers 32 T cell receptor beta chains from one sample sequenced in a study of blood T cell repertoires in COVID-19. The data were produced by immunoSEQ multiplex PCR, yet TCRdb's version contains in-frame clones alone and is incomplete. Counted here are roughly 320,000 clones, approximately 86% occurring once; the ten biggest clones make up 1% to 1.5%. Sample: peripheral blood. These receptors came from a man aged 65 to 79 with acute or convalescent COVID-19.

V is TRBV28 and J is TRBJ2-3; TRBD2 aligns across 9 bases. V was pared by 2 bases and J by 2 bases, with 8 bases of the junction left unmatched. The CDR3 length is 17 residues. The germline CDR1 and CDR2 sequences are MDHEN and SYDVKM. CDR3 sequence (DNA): TGTGCCAGCAGTTTAAGCGGTCTAGCGGGGTACACAGATACGCAGTATTTT. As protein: CASSLSGLAGYTDTQYF.

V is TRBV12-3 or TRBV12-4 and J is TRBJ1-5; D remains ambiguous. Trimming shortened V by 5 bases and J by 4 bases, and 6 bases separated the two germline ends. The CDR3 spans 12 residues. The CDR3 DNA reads TGTGCCAGCAGTCAGACTAATCAGCCCCAGCATTTT. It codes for CASSQTNQPQHF.

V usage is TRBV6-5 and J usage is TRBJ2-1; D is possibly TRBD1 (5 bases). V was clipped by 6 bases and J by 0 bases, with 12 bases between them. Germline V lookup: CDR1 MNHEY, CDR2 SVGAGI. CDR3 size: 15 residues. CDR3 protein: CASSPQVHSYNEQFF. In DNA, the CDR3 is TGTGCCAGCAGCCCACAGGTCCACTCCTACAATGAGCAGTTCTTC.

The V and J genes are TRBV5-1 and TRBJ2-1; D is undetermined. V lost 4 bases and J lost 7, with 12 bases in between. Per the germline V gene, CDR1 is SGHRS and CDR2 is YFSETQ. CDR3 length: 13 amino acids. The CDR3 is CASSASPGNEQFF. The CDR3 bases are TGCGCCAGCAGCGCCAGCCCCGGGAATGAGCAGTTCTTC.

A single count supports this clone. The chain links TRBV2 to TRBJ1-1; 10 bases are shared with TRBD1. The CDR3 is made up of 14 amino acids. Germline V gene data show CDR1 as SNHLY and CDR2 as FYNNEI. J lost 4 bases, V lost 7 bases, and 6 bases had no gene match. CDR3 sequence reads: CASNDRGLSTEAFF. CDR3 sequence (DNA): TGTGCCAGCAACGACAGGGGGCTCAGCACTGAAGCTTTCTTT.

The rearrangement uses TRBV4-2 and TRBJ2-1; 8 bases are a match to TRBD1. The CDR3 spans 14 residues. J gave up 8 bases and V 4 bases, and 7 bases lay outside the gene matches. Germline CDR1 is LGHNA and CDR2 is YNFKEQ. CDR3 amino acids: CASSRSGQGDEQFF. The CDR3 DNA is TGTGCCAGCAGCCGAAGTGGACAGGGCGATGAGCAGTTCTTC.

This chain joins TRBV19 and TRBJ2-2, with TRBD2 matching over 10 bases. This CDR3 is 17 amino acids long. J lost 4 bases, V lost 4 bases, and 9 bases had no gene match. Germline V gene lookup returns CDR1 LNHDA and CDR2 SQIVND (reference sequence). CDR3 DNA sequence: TGTGCCAGTAGTACCAACCTAGCGGGAGCGGGCACCGGGGAGCTGTTTTTT. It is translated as CASSTNLAGAGTGELFF.

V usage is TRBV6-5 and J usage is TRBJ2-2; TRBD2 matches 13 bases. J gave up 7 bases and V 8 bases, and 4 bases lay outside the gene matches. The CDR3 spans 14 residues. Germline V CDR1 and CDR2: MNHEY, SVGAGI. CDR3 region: CASYGLAGVGELFF. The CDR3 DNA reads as TGTGCCAGCTACGGACTAGCGGGAGTCGGGGAGCTGTTTTTT.

CDR3: CASSELTAASYEQYF. The CDR3 nucleotides are TGTGCCAGCAGTGAGTTGACCGCGGCCTCCTACGAGCAGTACTTC. The chain employs TRBV27 and TRBJ2-7; D ambiguous. Germline V CDR1 and CDR2: MNHEY, SMNVEV (reference sequence). Trimming pared 5 bases from V and 0 bases from J, leaving 14 bases between. This CDR3 spans 15 amino acids.

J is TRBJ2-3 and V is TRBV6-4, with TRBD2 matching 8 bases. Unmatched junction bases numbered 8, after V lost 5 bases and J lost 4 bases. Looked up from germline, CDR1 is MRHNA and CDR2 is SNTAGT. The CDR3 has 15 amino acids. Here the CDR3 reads CASSPLAGGPDTQYF. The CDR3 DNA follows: TGTGCCAGCAGTCCCCTGGCGGGAGGACCAGATACGCAGTATTTT.

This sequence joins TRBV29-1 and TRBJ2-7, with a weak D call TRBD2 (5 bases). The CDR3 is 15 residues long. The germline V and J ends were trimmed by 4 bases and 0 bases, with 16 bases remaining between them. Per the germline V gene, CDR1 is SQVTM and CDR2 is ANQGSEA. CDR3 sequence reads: CSVGGSTGSSYEQYF. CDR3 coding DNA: TGCAGCGTTGGCGGTTCTACGGGAAGCTCCTACGAGCAGTACTTC.

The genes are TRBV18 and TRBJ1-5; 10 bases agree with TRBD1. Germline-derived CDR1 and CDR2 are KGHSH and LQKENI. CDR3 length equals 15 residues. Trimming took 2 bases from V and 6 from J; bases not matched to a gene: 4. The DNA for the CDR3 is TGTGCCAGCTCACCAGACAGGGGGCTCGTTCAGCCCCAGCATTTT. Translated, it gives CASSPDRGLVQPQHF.

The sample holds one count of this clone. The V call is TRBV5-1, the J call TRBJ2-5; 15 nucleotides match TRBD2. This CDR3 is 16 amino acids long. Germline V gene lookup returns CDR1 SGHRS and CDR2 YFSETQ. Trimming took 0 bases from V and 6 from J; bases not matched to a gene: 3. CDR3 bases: TGCGCCAGCAGCTTGGAAGGGACTAGCGGGAGGAAGACCCAGTACTTC. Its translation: CASSLEGTSGRKTQYF.

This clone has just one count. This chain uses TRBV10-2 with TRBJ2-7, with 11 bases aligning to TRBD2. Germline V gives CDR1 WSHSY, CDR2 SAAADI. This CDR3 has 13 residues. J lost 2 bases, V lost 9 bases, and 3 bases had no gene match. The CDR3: CASLLAGAYEQYF. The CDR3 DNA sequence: TGCGCCAGTTTACTAGCGGGGGCCTACGAGCAGTACTTC.

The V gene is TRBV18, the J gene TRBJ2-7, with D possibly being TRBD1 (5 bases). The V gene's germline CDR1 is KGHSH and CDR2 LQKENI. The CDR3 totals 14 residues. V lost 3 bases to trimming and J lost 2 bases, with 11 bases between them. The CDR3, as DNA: TGTGCCAGCTCACCGCGGACAAGCACCTACGAGCAGTACTTC. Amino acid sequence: CASSPRTSTYEQYF.

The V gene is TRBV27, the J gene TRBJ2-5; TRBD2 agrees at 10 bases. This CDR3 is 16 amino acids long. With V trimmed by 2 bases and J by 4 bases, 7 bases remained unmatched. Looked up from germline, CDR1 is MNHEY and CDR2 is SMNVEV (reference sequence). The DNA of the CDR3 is TGTGCCAGCAGTTTACGCCTAGCGGGAGTCTCAGAGACCCAGTACTTC. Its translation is CASSLRLAGVSETQYF.

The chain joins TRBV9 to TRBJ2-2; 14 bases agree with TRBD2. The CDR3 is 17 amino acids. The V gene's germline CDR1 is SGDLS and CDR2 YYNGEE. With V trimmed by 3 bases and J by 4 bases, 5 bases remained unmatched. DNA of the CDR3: TGTGCCAGCAGCGCCGGGACTAGCGGGAGTGGCACCGGGGAGCTGTTTTTT. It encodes CASSAGTSGSGTGELFF.

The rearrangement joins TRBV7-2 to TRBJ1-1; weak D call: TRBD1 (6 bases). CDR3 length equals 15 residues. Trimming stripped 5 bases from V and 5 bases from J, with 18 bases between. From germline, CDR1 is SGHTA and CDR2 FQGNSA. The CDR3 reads CASSMHRAGETEAFF. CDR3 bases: TGTGCCAGCAGCATGCACAGGGCGGGGGAGACTGAAGCTTTCTTT. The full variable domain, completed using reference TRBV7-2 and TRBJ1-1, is GAGVSQSPSNKVTEKGKDVELRCDPISGHTALYWYRQSLGQGLEFLIYFQGNSAPDKSGLPSDRFSAERTGGSVSTLTIQRTQQEDSAVYLCASSMHRAGETEAFFGQGTRLTVV.

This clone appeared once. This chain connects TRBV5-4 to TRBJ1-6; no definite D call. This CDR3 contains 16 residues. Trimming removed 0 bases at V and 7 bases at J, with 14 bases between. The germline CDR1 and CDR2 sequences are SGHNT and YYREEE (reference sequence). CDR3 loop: CASSLGNSAENSPLHF. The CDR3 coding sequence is TGTGCCAGCAGCTTGGGAAATAGTGCGGAGAATTCACCCCTCCACTTT.

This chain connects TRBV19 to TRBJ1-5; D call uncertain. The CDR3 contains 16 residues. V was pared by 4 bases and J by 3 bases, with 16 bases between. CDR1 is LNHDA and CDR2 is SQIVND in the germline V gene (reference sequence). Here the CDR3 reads CASSSPVSNLNQPQHF. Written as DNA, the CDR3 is TGTGCCAGTAGTAGTCCAGTCTCAAACCTCAATCAGCCCCAGCATTTT.

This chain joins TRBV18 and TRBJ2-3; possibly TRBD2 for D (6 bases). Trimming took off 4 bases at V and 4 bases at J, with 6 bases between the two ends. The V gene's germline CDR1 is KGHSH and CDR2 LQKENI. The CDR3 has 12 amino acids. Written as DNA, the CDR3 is TGTGCCAGCTCACGGGAGGCAGATACGCAGTATTTT. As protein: CASSREADTQYF.

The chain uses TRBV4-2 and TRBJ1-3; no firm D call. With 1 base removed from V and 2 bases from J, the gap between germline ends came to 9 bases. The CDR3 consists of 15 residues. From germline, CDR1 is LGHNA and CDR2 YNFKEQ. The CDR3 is CASSQASLTGNTIYF. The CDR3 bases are TGTGCCAGCAGCCAAGCCTCCTTAACTGGAAACACCATATATTTT.

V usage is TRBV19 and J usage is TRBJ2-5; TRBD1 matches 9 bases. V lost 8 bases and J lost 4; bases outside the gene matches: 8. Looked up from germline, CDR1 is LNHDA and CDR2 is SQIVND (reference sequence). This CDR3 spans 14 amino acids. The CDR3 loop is CASVDRGMGETQYF. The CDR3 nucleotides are TGTGCCAGTGTGGACAGGGGAATGGGAGAGACCCAGTACTTC.

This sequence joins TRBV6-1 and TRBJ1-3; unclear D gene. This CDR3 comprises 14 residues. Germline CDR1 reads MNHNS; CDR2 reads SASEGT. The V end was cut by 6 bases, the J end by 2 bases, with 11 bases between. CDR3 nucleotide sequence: TGTGCCAGCAGCCCGACGGGGACTGGAAACACCATATATTTT. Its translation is CASSPTGTGNTIYF.

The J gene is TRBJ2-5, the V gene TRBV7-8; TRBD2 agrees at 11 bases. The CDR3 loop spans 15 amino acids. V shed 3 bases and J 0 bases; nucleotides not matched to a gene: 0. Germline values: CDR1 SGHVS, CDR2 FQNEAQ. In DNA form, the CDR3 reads TGTGCCAGCAGCTTGACTAGCGGGGACCAAGAGACCCAGTACTTC. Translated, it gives CASSLTSGDQETQYF.

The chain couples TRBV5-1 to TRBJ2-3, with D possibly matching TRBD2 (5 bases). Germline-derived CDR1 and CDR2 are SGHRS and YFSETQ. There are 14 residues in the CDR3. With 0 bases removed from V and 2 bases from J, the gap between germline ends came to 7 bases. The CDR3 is CASSLAGITDTQYF. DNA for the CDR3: TGCGCCAGCAGCTTGGCGGGGATCACAGATACGCAGTATTTT.

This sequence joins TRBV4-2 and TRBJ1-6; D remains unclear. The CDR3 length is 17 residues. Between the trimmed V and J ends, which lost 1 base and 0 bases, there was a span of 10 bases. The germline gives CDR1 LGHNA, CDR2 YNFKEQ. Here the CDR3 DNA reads TGTGCCAGCAGCCAAGGGGTGAGAGGCTCCTATAATTCACCCCTCCACTTT. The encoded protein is CASSQGVRGSYNSPLHF.

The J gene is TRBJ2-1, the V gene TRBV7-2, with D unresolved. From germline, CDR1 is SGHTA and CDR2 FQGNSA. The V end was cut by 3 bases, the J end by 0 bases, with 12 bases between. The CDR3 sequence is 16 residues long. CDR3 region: CASSFSAAASYNEQFF. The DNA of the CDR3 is TGTGCCAGCAGCTTTAGTGCGGCGGCCTCCTACAATGAGCAGTTCTTC.

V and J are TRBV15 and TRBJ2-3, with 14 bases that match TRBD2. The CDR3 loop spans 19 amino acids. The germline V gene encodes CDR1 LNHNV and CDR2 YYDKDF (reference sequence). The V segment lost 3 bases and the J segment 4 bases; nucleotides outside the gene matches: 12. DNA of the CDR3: TGTGCCACCAGCAGTGGACTAGCGGGGGGCCCCAGTAGTTCAGATACGCAGTATTTT. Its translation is CATSSGLAGGPSSSDTQYF.

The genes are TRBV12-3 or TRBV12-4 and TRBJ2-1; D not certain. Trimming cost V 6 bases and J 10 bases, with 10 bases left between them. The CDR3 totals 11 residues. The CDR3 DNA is TGTGCCAGCAGCCCATCGGAGGAGCAGTTCTTC. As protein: CASSPSEEQFF.

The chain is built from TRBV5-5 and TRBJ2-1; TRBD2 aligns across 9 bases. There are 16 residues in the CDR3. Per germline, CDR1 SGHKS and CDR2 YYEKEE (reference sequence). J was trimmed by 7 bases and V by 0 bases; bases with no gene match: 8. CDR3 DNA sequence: TGTGCCAGCAGCTTGGCGTTAGCGGGGGCCATAAATGAGCAGTTCTTC. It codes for CASSLALAGAINEQFF.

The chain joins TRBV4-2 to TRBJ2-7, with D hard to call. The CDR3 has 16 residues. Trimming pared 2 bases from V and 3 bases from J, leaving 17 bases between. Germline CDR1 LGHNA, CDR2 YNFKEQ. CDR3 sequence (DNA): TGTGCCAGCAGCCAACGGTTGGTCAACGTCGTCTACGAGCAGTACTTC. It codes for CASSQRLVNVVYEQYF.